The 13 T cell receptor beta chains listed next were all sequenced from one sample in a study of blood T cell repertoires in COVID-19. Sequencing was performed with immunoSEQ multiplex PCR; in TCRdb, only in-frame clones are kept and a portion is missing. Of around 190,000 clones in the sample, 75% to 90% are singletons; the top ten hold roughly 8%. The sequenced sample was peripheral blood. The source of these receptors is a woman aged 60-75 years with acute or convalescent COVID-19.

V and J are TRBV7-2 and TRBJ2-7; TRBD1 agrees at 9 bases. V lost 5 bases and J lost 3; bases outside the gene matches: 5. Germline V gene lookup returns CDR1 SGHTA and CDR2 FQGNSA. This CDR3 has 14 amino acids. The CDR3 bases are TGTGCCAGCAGCCCGACAGGGGGAATCTACGAGCAGTACGTC. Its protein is CASSPTGGIYEQYV.

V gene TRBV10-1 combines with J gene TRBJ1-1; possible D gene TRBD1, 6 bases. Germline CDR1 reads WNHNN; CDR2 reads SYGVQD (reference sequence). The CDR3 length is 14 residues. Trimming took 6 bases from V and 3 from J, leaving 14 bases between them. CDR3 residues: CASSAGVGYTEAFF. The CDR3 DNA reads TGCGCCAGCAGCGCAGGGGTTGGATACACTGAAGCTTTCTTT.

For the CDR3, the DNA is TGTGCCAGCAGCTTAGAGGGGGCGGTCAATGAGCAGTTCTTC. Amino acid sequence: CASSLEGAVNEQFF. This rearrangement joins TRBV11-3 to TRBJ2-1, with a weak D call TRBD1 (6 bases). The CDR3 spans 14 residues. V was clipped by 0 bases and J by 6 bases, with 9 bases between them. Germline lookup yields CDR1 SGHNT and CDR2 YENEEA. Using reference TRBV11-3 and TRBJ2-1 for the parts outside the CDR3, the full variable domain is EAGVVQSPRYKIIEKKQPVAFWCNPISGHNTLYWYLQNLGQGPELLIRYENEEAVDDSQLPKDRFSAERLKGVDSTLKIQPAELGDSAVYLCASSLEGAVNEQFFGPGTRLTVL.

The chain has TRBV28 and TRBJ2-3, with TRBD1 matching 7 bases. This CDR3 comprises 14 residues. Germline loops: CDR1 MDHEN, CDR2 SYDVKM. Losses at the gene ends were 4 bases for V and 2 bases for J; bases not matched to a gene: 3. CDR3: CASSSDRYTDTQYF. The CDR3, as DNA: TGTGCCAGCAGTTCGGACAGGTACACAGATACGCAGTATTTT.

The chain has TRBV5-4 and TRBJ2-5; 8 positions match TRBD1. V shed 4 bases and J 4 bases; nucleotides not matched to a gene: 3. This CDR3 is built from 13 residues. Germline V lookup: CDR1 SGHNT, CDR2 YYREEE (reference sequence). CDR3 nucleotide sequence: TGTGCCAGCAGCGCAACAGGGGGAGAGACCCAGTACTTC. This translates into CASSATGGETQYF.

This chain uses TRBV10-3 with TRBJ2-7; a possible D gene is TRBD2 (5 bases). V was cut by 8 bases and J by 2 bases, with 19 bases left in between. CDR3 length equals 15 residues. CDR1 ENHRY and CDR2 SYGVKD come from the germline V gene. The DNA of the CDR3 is TGTGCCATCGGGGAGAGACGGGGATCAACCTACGAGCAGTACTTC. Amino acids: CAIGERRGSTYEQYF.

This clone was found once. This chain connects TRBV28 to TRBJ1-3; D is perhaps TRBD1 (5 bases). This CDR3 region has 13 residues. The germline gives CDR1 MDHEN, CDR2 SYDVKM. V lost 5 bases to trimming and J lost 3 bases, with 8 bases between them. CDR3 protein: CASSLGHGNTIYF. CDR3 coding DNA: TGTGCCAGCAGTCTAGGACATGGAAACACCATATATTTT.

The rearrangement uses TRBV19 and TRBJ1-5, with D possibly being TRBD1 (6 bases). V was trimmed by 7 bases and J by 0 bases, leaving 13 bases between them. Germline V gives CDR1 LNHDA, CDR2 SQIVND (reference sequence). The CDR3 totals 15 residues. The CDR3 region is CASIGGHYSNQPQHF. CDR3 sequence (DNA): TGTGCCAGTATAGGGGGACACTATAGCAATCAGCCCCAGCATTTT.

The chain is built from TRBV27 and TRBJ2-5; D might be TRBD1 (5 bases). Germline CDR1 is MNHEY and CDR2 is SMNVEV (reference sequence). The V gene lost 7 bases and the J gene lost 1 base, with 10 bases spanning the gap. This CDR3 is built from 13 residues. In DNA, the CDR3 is TGTGCCAGCACGCGAAGGGGCCAAGAGACCCAGTACTTC. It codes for CASTRRGQETQYF.

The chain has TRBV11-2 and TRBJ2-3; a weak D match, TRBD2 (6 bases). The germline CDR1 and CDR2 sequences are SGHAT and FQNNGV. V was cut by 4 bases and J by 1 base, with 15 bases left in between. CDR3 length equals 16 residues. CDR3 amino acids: CASSCPWWDCTDTQYF. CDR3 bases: TGTGCCAGCAGCTGCCCCTGGTGGGACTGCACAGATACGCAGTATTTT. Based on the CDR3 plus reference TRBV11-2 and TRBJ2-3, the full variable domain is EAGVAQSPRYKIIEKRQSVAFWCNPISGHATLYWYQQILGQGPKLLIQFQNNGVVDDSQLPKDRFSAERLKGVDSTLKIQPAKLEDSAVYLCASSCPWWDCTDTQYFGPGTRLTVL.

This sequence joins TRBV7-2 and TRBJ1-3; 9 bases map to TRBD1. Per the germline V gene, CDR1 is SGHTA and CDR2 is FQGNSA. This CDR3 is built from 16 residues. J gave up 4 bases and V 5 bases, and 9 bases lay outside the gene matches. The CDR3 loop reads CASSPGTGRPGNTIYF. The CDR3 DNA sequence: TGTGCCAGCAGCCCGGGGACAGGGCGACCAGGAAACACCATATATTTT.

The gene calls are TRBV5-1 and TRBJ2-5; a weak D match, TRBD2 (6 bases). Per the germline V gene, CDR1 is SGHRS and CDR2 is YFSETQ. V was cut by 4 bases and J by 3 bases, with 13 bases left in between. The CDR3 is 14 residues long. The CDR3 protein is CASSLLTSKETQYF. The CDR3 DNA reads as TGCGCCAGCAGCCTACTCACTAGCAAAGAGACCCAGTACTTC.

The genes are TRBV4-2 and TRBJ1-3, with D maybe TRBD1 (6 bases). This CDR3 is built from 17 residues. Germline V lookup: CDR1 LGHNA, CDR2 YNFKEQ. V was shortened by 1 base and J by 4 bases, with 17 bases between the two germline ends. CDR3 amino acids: CASSQAERDMIGNTIYF. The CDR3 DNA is TGTGCCAGCAGCCAAGCTGAAAGGGACATGATCGGAAACACCATATATTTT.